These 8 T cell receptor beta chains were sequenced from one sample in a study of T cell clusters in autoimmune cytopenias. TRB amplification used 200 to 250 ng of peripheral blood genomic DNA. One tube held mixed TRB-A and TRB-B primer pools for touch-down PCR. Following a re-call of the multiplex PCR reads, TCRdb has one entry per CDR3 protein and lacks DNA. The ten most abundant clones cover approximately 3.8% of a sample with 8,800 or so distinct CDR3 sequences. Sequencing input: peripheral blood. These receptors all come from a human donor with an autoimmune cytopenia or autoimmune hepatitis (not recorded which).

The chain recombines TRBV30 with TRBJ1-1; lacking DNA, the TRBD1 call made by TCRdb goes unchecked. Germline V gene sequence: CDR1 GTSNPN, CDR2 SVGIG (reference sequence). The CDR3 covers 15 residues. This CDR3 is CAWRDLGSVGTEAFF. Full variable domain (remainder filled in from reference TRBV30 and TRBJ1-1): SQTIHQWPATLVQPVGSPLSLECTVEGTSNPNLYWYRQAAGRGLQLLFYSVGIGQISSEVPQNLSASRPQDRQFILSSKKLLLSDSGFYLCAWRDLGSVGTEAFFGQGTRLTVV.

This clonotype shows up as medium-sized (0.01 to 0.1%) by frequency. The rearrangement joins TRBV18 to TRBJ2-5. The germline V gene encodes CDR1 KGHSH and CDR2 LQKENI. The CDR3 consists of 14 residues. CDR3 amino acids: CASSPPMRKETQYF.

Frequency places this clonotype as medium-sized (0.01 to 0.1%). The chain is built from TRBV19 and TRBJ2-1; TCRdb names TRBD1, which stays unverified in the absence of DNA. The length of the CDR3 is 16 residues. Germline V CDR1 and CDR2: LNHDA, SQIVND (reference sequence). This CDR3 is CASSSRGASSYNEQFF.

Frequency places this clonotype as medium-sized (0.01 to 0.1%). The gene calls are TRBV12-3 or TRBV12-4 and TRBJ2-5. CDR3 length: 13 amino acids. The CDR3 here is CASSLEGSGTQYF.

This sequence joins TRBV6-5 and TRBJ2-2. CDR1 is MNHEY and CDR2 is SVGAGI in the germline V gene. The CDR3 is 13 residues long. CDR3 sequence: CASSEVNTGELFF.

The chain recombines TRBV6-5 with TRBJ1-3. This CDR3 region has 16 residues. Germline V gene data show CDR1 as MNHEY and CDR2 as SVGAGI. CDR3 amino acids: CASSTDGTSSGNTIYF.

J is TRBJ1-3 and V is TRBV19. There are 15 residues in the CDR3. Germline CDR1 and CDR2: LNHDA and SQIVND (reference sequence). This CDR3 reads CASSISAGTGNTIYF.

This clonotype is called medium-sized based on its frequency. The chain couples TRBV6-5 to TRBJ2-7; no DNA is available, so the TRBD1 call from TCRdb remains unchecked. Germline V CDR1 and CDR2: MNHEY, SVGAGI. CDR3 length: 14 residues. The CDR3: CATSEGQGGYEQYF.